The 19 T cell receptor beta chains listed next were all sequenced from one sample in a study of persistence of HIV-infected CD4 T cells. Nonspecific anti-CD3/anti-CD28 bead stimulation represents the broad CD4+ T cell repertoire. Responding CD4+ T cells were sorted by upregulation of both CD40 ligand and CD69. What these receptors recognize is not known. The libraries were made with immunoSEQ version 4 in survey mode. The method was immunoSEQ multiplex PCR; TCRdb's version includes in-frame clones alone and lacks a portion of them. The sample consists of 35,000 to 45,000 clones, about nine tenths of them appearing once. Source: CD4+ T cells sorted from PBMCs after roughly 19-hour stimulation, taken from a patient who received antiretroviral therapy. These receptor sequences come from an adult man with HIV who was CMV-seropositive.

The CDR3 reads CAWSEDAEAFF. CDR3 in DNA: TGTGCCTGGAGTGAGGACGCTGAAGCTTTCTTT. The rearrangement links TRBV30 to TRBJ1-1; no clear D gene. V was shortened by 1 base and J by 6 bases, with 6 bases between the two germline ends. CDR1 is GTSNPN and CDR2 is SVGIG in the germline V gene (reference sequence). The CDR3 covers 11 residues.

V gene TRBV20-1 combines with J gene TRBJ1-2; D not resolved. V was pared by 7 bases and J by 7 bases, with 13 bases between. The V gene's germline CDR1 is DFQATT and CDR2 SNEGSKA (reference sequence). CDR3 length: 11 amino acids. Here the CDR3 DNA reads TGCAGTGTACCGGGCCTCTTTGGCTACACCTTC. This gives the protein CSVPGLFGYTF.

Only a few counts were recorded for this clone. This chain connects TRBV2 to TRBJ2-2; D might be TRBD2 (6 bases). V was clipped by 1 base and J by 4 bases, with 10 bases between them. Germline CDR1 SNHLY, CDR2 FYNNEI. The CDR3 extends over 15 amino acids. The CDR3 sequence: CASSEGGRSTGELFF. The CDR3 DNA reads TGTGCCAGCAGTGAAGGGGGGAGGTCCACCGGGGAGCTGTTTTTT. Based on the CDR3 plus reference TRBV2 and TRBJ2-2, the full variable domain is EPEVTQTPSHQVTQMGQEVILRCVPISNHLYFYWYRQILGQKVEFLVSFYNNEISEKSEIFDDQFSVERPDGSNFTLKIRSTKLEDSAMYFCASSEGGRSTGELFFGEGSRLTVL.

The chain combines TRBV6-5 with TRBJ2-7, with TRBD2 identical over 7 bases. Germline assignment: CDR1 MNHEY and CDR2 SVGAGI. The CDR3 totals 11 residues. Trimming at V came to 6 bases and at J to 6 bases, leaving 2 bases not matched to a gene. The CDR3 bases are TGTGCCAGCAGCGGACTAGGCGAGCAGTACTTC. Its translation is CASSGLGEQYF.

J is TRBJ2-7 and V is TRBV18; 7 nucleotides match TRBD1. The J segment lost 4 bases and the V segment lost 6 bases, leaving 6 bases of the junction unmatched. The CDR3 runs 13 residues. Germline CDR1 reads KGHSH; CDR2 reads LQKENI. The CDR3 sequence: CASSPGTVYEQYF. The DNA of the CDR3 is TGTGCCAGCTCCCCTGGGACAGTTTACGAGCAGTACTTC.

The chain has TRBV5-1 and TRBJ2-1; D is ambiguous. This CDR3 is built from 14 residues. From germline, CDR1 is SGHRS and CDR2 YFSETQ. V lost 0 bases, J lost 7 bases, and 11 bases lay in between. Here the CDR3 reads CASSLAPPRNEQFF. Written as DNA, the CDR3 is TGCGCCAGCAGCTTGGCCCCCCCCAGAAATGAGCAGTTCTTC.

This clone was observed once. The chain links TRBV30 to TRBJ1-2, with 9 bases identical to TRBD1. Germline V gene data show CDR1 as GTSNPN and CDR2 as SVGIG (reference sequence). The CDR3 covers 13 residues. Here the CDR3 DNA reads TGTGCGGTCGAGGGACAGGGAGCCTATGGCTACACCTTC. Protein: CAVEGQGAYGYTF.

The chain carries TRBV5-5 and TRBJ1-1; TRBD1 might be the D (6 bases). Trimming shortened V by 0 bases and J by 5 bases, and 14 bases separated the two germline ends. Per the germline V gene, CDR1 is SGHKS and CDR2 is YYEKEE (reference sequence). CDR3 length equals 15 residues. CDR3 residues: CASSLEGGARTEAFF. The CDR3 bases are TGTGCCAGCAGCTTGGAAGGGGGGGCGAGAACTGAAGCTTTCTTT.

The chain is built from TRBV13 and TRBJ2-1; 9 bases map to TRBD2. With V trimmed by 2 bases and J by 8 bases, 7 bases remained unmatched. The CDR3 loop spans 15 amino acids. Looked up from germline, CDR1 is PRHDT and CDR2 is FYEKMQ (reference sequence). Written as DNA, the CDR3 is TGTGCCAGCAGCTTAAGGGCTAGCGGGAACGATGAGCAGTTCTTC. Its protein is CASSLRASGNDEQFF.

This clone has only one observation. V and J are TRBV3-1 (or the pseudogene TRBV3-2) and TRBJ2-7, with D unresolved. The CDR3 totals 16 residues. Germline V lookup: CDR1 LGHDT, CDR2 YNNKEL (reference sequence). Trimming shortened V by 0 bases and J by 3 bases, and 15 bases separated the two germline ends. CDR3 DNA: TGTGCCAGCAGCCAAGAACTGCCAAGCCTACTCTACGAGCAGTACTTC. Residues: CASSQELPSLLYEQYF.

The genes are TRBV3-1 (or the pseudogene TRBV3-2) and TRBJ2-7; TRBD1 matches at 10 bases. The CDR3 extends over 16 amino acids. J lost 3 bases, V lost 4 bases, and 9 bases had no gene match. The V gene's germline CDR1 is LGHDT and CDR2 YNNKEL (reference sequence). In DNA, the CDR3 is TGTGCCAGCAGCCCAAGGGGGAGGACAGGGGGCTACGAGCAGTACTTC. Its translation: CASSPRGRTGGYEQYF.

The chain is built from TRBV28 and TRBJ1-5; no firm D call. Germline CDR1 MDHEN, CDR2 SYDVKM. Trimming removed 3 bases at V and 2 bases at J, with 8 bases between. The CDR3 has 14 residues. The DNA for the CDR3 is TGTGCCAGCAGTTTGGACGCCCGCAATCAGCCCCAGCATTTT. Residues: CASSLDARNQPQHF.

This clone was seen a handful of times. The DNA for the CDR3 is TGCGCCAGCAGCCGTGGCCGGCGTACAGGGGGGAACGGGGAGCTGTTTTTT. It specifies CASSRGRRTGGNGELFF. The V gene is TRBV4-1, the J gene TRBJ2-2; TRBD1 matches 8 bases. The CDR3 totals 17 residues. Germline values: CDR1 MGHRA, CDR2 YSYEKL. Trimming cost V 4 bases and J 7 bases; bases outside gene matches: 14.

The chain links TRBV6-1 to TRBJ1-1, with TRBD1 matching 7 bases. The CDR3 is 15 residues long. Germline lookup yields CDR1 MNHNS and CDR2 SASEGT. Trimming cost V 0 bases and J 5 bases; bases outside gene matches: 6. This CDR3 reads CASSEATGRGTEAFF. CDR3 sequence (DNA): TGTGCCAGCAGTGAAGCGACAGGGAGAGGTACTGAAGCTTTCTTT.

CDR3 DNA: TGCGCCAGCAGCCGAGGGACTAGCGGCCCGGGTGATACGCAGTATTTT. It yields the protein CASSRGTSGPGDTQYF. This chain connects TRBV4-3 to TRBJ2-3; 11 positions match TRBD2. CDR1 LGHNA and CDR2 YSLEER come from the germline V gene. This CDR3 contains 16 residues. V trimming: 4 bases; J trimming: 6 bases; junction bases outside the gene matches: 9.

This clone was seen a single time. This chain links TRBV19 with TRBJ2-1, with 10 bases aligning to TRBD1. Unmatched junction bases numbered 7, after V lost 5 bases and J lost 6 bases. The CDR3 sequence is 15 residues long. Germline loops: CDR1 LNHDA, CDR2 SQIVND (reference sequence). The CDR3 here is CASSPGQGRSNEQFF. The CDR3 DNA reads TGTGCCAGTAGTCCGGGACAGGGGAGAAGCAATGAGCAGTTCTTC.

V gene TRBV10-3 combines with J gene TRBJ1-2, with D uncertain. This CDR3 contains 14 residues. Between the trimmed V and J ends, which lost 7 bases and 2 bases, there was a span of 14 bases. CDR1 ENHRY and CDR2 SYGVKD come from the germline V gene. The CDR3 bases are TGTGCCATCACCACTAGCACAGACAACTATGGCTACACCTTC. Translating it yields CAITTSTDNYGYTF.

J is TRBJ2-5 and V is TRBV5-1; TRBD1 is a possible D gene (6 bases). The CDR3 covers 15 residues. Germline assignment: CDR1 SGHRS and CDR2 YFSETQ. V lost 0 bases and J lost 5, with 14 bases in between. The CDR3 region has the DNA TGCGCCAGCAGCTTGGGGATTATTGGGGGCGAGACCCAGTACTTC. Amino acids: CASSLGIIGGETQYF.

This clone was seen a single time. The DNA of the CDR3 is TGTGCCAGCAGCCAATCGAACAGGGCTAACTATGGCTACACCTTC. It translates to CASSQSNRANYGYTF. The chain joins TRBV16 to TRBJ1-2; D is perhaps TRBD1 (6 bases). V lost 0 bases and J 0 bases, leaving 8 bases between the germline ends. Germline V gives CDR1 KGHSY, CDR2 FQNENV. The CDR3 spans 15 residues.